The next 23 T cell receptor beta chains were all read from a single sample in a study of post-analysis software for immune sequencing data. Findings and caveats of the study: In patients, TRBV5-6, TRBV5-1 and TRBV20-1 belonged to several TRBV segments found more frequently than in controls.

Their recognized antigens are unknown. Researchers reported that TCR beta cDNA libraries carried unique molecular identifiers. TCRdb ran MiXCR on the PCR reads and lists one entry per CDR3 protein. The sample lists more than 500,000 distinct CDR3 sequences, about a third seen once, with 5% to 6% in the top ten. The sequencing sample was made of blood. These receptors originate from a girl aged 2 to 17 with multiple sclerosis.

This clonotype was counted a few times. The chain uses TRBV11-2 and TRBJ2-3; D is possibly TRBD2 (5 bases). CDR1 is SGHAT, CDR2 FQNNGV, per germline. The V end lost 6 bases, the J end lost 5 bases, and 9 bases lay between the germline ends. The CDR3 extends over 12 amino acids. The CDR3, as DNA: TGTGCCAGCAGGGGAGTGGGAGATACGCAGTATTTT. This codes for CASRGVGDTQYF.

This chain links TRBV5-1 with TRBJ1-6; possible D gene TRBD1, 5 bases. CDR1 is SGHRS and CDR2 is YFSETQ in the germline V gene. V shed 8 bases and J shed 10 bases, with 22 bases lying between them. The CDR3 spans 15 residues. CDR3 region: CASRLGGGIESPLHF. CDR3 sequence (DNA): TGCGCCAGTCGCCTGGGGGGGGGAATTGAATCACCCCTCCACTTT. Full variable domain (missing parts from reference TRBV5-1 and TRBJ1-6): KAGVTQTPRYLIKTRGQQVTLSCSPISGHRSVSWYQQTPGQGLQFLFEYFSETQRNKGNFPGRFSGRQFSNSRSEMNVSTLELGDSALYLCASRLGGGIESPLHFGNGTRLTVT.

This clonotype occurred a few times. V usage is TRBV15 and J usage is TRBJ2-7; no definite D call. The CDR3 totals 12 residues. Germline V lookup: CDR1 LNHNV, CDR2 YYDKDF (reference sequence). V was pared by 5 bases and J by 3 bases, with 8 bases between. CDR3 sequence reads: CATSGRNYEQYF. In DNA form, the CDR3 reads TGTGCCACCAGCGGAAGGAACTACGAGCAGTACTTC. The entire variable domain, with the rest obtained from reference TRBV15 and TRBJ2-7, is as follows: DAMVIQNPRYQVTQFGKPVTLSCSQTLNHNVMYWYQQKSSQAPKLLFHYYDKDFNNEADTPDNFQSRRPNTSFCFLDIRSPGLGDTAMYLCATSGRNYEQYFGPGTRLTVT.

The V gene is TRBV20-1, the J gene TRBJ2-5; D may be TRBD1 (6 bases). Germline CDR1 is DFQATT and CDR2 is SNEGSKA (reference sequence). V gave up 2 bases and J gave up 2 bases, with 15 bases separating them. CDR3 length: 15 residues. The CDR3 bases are TGCAGTGCTAGAAAACGCGGACAGCTACAAGAGACCCAGTACTTC. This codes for CSARKRGQLQETQYF.

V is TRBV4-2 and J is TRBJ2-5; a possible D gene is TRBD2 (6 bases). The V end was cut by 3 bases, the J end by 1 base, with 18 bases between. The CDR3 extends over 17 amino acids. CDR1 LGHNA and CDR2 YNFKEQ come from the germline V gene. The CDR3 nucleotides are TGTGCCAGCAGCCAGGGTGGACGGGGGAACCTCCAAGAGACCCAGTACTTC. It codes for CASSQGGRGNLQETQYF.

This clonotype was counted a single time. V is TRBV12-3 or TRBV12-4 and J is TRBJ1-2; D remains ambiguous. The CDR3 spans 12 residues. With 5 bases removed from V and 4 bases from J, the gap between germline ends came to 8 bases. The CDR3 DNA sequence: TGTGCCAGCAGTCCCATACTCTATGGCTACACCTTC. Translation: CASSPILYGYTF.

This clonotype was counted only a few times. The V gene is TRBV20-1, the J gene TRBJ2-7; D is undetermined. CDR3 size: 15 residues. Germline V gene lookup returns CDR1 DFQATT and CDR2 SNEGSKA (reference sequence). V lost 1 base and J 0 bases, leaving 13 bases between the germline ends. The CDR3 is CSARVPTSPSYEQYF. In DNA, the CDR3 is TGCAGTGCTAGAGTCCCCACAAGTCCCTCCTACGAGCAGTACTTC.

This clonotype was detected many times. The CDR3 protein is CASSSWDRENIQYF. The DNA for the CDR3 is TGTGCCAGCAGTTCCTGGGACAGGGAGAACATTCAGTACTTC. The chain combines TRBV27 with TRBJ2-4; TRBD1 matches 9 bases. The CDR3 extends over 14 amino acids. V shed 4 bases and J 7 bases; nucleotides not matched to a gene: 5. From germline, CDR1 is MNHEY and CDR2 SMNVEV (reference sequence).

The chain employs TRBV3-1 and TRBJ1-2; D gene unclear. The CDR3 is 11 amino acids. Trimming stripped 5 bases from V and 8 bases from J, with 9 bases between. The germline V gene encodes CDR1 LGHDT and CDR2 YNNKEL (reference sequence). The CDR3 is CASSSTAGYTF. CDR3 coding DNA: TGTGCCAGCAGCTCCACGGCGGGCTACACCTTC.

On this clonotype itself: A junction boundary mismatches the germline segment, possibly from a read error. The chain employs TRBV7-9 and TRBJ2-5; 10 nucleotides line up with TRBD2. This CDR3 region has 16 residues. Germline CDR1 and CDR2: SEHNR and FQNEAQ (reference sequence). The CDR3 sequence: CSSSLAASGGGETQYF. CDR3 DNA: TGTTCCAGCAGCTTAGCGGCTAGCGGGGGCGGAGAGACCCAGTACTTC.

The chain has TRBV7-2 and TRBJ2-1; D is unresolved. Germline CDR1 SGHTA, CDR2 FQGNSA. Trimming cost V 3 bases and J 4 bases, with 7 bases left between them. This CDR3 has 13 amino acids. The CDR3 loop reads CASSFVRYNEQFF. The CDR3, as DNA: TGTGCCAGCAGCTTTGTGAGGTACAATGAGCAGTTCTTC.

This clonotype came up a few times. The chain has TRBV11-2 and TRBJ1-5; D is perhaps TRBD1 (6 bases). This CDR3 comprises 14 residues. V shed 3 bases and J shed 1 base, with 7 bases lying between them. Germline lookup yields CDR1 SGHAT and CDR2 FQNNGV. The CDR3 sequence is CASSLQGSNQPQHF. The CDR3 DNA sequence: TGTGCCAGCAGCTTGCAGGGGAGCAATCAGCCCCAGCATTTT.

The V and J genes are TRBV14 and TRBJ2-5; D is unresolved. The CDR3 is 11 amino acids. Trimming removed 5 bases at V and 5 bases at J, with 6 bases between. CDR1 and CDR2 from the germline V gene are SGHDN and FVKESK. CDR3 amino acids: CASSILETQYF. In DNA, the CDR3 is TGTGCCAGCAGCATCCTGGAGACCCAGTACTTC.

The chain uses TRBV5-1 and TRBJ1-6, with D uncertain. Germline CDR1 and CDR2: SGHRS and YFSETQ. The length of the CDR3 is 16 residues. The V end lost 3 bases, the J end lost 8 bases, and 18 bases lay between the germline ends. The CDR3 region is CASSWKPGRADSPLHF. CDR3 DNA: TGCGCCAGCAGCTGGAAGCCGGGAAGGGCCGATTCACCCCTCCACTTT.

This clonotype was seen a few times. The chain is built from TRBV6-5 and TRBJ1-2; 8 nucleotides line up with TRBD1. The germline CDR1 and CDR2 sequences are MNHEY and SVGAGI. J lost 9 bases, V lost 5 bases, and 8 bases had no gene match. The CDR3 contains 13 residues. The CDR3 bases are TGTGCCAGCAGTCTAGGACAGGGAGTCAGCTACACCTTC. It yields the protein CASSLGQGVSYTF.

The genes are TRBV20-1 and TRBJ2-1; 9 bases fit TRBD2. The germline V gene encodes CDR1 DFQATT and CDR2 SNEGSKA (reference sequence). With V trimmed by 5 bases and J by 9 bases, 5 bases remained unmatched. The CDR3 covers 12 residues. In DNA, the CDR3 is TGCAGTGCTCCGCGGGGGGGAAGTGAGCAGTTCTTC. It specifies CSAPRGGSEQFF.

In nucleotides, the CDR3 is TGCAGTGCCTCATGGGTACAGGAGCTCTCCTACGAGCAGTACTTC. Translated, it gives CSASWVQELSYEQYF. This chain links TRBV20-1 with TRBJ2-7, with D maybe TRBD1 (5 bases). The V and J ends lost 6 bases and 0 bases respectively, with 18 bases between them. The CDR3 is 15 residues long. CDR1 DFQATT and CDR2 SNEGSKA come from the germline V gene (reference sequence).

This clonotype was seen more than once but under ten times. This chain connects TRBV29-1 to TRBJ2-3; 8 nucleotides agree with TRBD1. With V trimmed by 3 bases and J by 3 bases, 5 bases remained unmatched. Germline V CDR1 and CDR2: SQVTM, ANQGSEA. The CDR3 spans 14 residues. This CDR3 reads CSVEDRVFTDTQYF. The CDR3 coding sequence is TGCAGCGTTGAGGACAGGGTGTTTACAGATACGCAGTATTTT.

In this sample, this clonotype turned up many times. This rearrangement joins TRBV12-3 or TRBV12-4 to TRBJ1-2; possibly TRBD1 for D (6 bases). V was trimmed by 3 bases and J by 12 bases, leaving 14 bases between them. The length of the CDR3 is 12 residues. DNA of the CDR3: TGTGCCAGCAGTTTTAGTCAGGGGAATCACACCTTC. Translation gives CASSFSQGNHTF.

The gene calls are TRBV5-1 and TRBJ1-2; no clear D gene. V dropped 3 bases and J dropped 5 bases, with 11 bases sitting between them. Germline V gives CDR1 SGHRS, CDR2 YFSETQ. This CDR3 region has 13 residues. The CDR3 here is CASSSDIGYGYTF. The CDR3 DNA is TGCGCCAGCAGCTCCGACATTGGTTATGGCTACACCTTC.

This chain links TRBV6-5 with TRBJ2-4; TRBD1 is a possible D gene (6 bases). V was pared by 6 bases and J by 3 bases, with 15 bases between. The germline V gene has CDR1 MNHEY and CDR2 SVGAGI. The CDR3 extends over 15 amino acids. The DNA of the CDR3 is TGTGCCAGCAGCTCTGGGGGCGCTGACAAAAACATTCAGTACTTC. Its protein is CASSSGGADKNIQYF.

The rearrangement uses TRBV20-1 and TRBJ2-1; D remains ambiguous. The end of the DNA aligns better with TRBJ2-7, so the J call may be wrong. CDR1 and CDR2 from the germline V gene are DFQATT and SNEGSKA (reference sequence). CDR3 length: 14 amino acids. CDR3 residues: CSARGRTSYNEQYF. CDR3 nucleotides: TGCAGTGCCCGAGGACGGACCTCCTACAATGAGCAGTACTTC.

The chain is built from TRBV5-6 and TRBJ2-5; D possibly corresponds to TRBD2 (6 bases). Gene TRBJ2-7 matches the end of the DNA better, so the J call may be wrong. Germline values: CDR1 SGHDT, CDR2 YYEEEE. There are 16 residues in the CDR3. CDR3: CASSSDGGTFPYEQYF. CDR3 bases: TGTGCCAGCAGCTCGGACGGCGGGACTTTCCCCTACGAGCAGTACTTC.